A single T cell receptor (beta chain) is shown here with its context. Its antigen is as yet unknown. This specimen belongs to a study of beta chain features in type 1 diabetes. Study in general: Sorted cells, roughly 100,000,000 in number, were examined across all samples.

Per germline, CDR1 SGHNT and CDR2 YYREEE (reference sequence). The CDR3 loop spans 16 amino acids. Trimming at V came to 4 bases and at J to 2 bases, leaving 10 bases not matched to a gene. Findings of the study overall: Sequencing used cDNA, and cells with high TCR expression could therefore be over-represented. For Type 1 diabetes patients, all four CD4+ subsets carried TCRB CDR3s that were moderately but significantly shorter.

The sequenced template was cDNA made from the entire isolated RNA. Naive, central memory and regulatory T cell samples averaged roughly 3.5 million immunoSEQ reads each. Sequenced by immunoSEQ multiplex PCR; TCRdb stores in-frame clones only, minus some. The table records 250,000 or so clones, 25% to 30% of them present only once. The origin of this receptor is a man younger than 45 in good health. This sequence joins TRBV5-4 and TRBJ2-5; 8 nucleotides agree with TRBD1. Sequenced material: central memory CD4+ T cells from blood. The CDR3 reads CASSPSGRGRQETQYF. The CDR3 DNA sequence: TGTGCCAGCAGCCCGTCCGGCAGGGGGCGGCAAGAGACCCAGTACTTC.